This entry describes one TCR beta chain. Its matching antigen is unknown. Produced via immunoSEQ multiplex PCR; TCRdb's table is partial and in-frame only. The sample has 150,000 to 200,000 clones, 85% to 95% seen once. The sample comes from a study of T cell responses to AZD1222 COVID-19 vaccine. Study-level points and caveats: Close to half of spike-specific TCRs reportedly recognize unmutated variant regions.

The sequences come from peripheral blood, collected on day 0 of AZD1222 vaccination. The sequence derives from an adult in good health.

CDR3 coding DNA: TGTGCCAGCAGTGGCCGGACGGGCAGGGACTTAATGAACACTGAAGCTTTCTTT. It specifies CASSGRTGRDLMNTEAFF. The genes are TRBV2 and TRBJ1-1; D possibly corresponds to TRBD1 (5 bases). Trimming removed 4 bases at V and 0 bases at J, with 21 bases between. CDR1 and CDR2 (germline): SNHLY, FYNNEI. This CDR3 spans 18 amino acids.